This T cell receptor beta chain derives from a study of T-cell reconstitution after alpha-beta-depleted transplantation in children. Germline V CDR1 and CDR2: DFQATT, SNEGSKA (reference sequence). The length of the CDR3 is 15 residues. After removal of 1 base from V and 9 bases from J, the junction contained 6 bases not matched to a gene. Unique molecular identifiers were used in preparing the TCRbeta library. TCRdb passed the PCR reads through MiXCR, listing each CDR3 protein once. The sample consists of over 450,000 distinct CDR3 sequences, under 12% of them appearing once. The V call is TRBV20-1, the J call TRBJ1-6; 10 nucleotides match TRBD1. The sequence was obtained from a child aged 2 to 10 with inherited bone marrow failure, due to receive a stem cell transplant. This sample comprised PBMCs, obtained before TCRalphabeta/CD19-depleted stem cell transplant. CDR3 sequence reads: CSARVGGQGISPLHF. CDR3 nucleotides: TGCAGTGCTAGAGTAGGGGGACAGGGGATTTCACCCCTCCACTTT.